The T cell receptor beta chain under discussion was sequenced for a study of cytomegalovirus exposure and HLA in healthy donors. The PCR ran on 60 Vbeta and 13 Jbeta primers. In the original processing: An analysis that came later counted approximately 76 million unique TCR beta chains, some 11 million shared. The data were produced by immunoSEQ multiplex PCR, yet TCRdb's version contains in-frame clones alone and is incomplete. That table gives V, J and clone size, and the DNA gave D and trimming. The table has about 50,000 clones, around four fifths seen once. General study points: Trimming of TCR beta V- and J-genes showed a link, identified in a later analysis, to a missense DCLRE1C variant.

In regard to this clone: The antigen is not known. Mismatch with germline at one junction end may stem from a read error.

Sequenced sample: PBMCs. This TCR derives from a man younger than 40 in good health and CMV-seronegative.

CDR3 nucleotides: TGTGCTAGCAGCTTAGCTGGGGGAGGTGAGCAGTTCTTC. As protein: CASSLAGGGEQFF. The chain recombines TRBV7-7 with TRBJ2-1; maybe TRBD2 (6 bases). Germline CDR1 and CDR2: SSHAT and FNYEAQ (reference sequence). The length of the CDR3 is 13 residues.